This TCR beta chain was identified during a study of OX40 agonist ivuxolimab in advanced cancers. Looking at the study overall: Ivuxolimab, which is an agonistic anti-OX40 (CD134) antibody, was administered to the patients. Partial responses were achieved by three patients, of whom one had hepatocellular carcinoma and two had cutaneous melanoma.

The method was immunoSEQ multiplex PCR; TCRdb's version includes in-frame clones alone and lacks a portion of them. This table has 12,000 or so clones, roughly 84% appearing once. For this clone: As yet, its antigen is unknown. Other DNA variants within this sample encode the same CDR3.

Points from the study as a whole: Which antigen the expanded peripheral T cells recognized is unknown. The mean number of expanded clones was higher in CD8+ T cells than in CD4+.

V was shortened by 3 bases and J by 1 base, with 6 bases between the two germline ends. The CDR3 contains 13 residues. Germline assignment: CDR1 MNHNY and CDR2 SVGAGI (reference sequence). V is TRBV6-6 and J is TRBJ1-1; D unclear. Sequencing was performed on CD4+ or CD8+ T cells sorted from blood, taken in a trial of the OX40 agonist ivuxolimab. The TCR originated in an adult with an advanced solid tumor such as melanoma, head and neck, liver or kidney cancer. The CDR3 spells CASSYPGNTEAFF. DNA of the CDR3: TGTGCCAGCAGTTATCCCGGGAACACTGAAGCTTTCTTT.